Below are 7 T cell receptor beta chains sequenced from a single sample in a study of blood T cell repertoires in COVID-19. Produced via immunoSEQ multiplex PCR; TCRdb's table is partial and in-frame only. The sample records about 74,000 clones, 70% to 75% being singletons. Sequences were obtained from peripheral blood. The receptor set was obtained from a man in his 70s with acute or convalescent COVID-19.

The chain recombines TRBV3-1 (or the pseudogene TRBV3-2) with TRBJ1-1; TRBD1 agrees at 7 bases. The CDR3 covers 12 residues. Germline V CDR1 and CDR2: LGHDT, YNNKEL (reference sequence). V lost 3 bases, J lost 10 bases, and 5 bases stayed unmatched. CDR3 coding DNA: TGTGCCAGCAGCCAGCGACAGGGAGGAGCTTTCTTT. Protein product: CASSQRQGGAFF.

The chain uses TRBV9 and TRBJ2-2; TRBD2 matches at 7 bases. With V trimmed by 7 bases and J by 3 bases, 0 bases remained unmatched. Looked up from germline, CDR1 is SGDLS and CDR2 is YYNGEE. This CDR3 spans 12 amino acids. The CDR3 DNA sequence: TGTGCCAGCGGGAGGGACACCGGGGAGCTGTTTTTT. Translated: CASGRDTGELFF.

The count of this clone is one. The chain carries TRBV28 and TRBJ2-5; TRBD1 might be the D (6 bases). Per germline, CDR1 MDHEN and CDR2 SYDVKM. The CDR3 covers 14 residues. With 8 bases removed from V and 2 bases from J, the gap between germline ends came to 15 bases. CDR3 region: CASYPATGQETQYF. As DNA, the CDR3 is TGTGCCAGCTATCCCGCGACAGGACAAGAGACCCAGTACTTC.

This chain uses TRBV7-3 with TRBJ1-2; TRBD1 aligns across 8 bases. The trim removed 2 bases at V and 0 bases at J, leaving 8 bases unmatched. CDR1 and CDR2 from the germline V gene are SGHTA and FQGTGA. There are 17 residues in the CDR3. The CDR3 DNA follows: TGTGCCAGCAGCTTAGGGGGGACAGGCGTTGCTAACTATGGCTACACCTTC. Amino acid sequence: CASSLGGTGVANYGYTF.

This chain connects TRBV5-4 to TRBJ2-5; maybe TRBD2 (6 bases). The CDR3 covers 15 residues. Deletions cut 0 bases from V and 0 bases from J, with 9 bases between. Germline V gene lookup returns CDR1 SGHNT and CDR2 YYREEE (reference sequence). This CDR3 reads CASSLGWGDQETQYF. CDR3 DNA sequence: TGTGCCAGCAGCTTGGGCTGGGGGGACCAAGAGACCCAGTACTTC.

The J gene is TRBJ2-1, the V gene TRBV27; 7 nucleotides line up with TRBD1. V shed 7 bases, J shed 8 bases, and the junction held 11 bases outside the gene matches. Germline assignment: CDR1 MNHEY and CDR2 SMNVEV (reference sequence). The CDR3 is made up of 14 amino acids. This CDR3 reads CASTLTGPYDEQFF. CDR3 DNA sequence: TGTGCCAGCACCCTGACAGGGCCGTACGATGAGCAGTTCTTC.

V gene TRBV19 combines with J gene TRBJ1-6; D might be TRBD1 (5 bases). Germline CDR1 is LNHDA and CDR2 is SQIVND (reference sequence). V was cut by 2 bases and J by 0 bases, with 8 bases left in between. The CDR3 length is 16 residues. The CDR3 loop reads CASSITGGSYNSPLHF. Here the CDR3 DNA reads TGTGCCAGTAGTATAACAGGCGGCTCCTATAATTCACCCCTCCACTTT.